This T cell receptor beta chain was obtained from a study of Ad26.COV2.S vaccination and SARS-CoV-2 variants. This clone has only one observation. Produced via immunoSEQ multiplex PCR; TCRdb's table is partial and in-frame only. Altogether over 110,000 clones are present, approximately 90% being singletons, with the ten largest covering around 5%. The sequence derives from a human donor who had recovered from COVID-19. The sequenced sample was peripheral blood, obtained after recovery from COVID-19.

Here the CDR3 DNA reads TGTGCCAGCAGCCGCGCAGATGATTTCTACGAGCAGTACTTC. It is translated as CASSRADDFYEQYF. The chain carries TRBV6-5 and TRBJ2-7; D is undetermined. The CDR3 loop spans 14 amino acids. V lost 6 bases, J lost 3 bases, and 15 bases lay in between. From germline, CDR1 is MNHEY and CDR2 SVGAGI.